The T cell receptor (beta chain) under discussion was sequenced for a study of blood T cells in healthy people across ages. Study conclusions and caveats: Any changes in expanded clonotypes were possibly confounded, as donor CMV status remained unknown. The authors considered diversity estimates from one million T cells to be underestimates.

Donors were healthy Caucasian individuals from Russia aged roughly 6 to 90. Concerning this clonotype itself: Antigen specificity is unknown. One junction end disagrees with the germline gene, perhaps due to a read error.

This CDR3 is built from 14 residues. For the second PCR, which ran for about 6 to 12 cycles, a sample-barcoded 5' primer and a J-beta primer mix were used. A template-switch adaptor containing 12 random nucleotides labeled each cDNA molecule. TCRdb redid the calling of the 5' RACE reads with MiXCR, one entry per CDR3 protein. The repertoire has 790,000 or so distinct CDR3 sequences, around 45% of them found once; the top ten carry 15% to 20%. This chain links TRBV12-3 or TRBV12-4 with TRBJ2-3; TRBD1 matches 8 bases. What was sequenced was blood. The sequence came from a man at least 80 years old in good health. This CDR3 reads CAGSPSGGADTQYF. The CDR3 nucleotides are TGTGCCGGCAGTCCCTCAGGGGGCGCAGATACGCAGTATTTT.